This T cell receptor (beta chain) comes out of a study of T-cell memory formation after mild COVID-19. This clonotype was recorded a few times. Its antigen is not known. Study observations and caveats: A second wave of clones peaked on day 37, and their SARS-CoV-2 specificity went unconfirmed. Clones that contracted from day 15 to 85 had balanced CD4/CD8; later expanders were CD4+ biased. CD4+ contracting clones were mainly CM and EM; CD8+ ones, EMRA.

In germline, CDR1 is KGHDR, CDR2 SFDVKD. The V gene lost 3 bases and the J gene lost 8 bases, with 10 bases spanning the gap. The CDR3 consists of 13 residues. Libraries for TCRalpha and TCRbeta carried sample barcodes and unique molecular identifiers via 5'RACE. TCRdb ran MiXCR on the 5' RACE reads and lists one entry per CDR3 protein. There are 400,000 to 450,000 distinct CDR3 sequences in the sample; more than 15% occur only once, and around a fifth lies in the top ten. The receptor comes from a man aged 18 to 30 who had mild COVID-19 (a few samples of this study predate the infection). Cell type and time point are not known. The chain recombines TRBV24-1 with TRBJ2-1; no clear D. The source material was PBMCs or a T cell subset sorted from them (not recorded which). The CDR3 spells CATSDIVGDEQFF. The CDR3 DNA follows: TGTGCCACCAGTGATATCGTTGGCGATGAGCAGTTCTTC.